The clone carrying this TCR beta chain occurred many times. What it binds is unknown. Uncontrolled infection, other autoimmune disease, pregnancy and lactation each barred patients from inclusion. Germline CDR1 is MDHEN and CDR2 is SYDVKM. The length of the CDR3 is 15 residues. Trimming removed 6 bases at V and 4 bases at J, with 16 bases between. The sample belongs to a study of T cells in Graves' hyperthyroidism and ophthalmopathy. Across the whole study: The blood sample was taken at first diagnosis, before treatment began.

What was amplified from RNA transcripts were TCR beta CDR3 regions. The HTBI primer set served for first-round RT-PCR of the TCR CDR3. A single record per CDR3 protein comes from TCRdb applying MiXCR to the multiplex PCR reads. The table has approximately 710,000 distinct CDR3 sequences, 17% seen once. Whole-study results and caveats: Blood held most thyroid clonotypes expanded above 0.001 frequency. Ophthalmopathy got predicted by the model a median about six months before its onset.

What was sequenced was blood. This chain uses TRBV28 with TRBJ1-3; the D gene is possibly TRBD1 (5 bases). The TCR originated in a man aged 45-65 years with Graves' hyperthyroidism. The CDR3 DNA reads TGTGCCAGCAGCCGGCCAGGGACGTACGGAAACACCATATATTTT. It yields the protein CASSRPGTYGNTIYF.